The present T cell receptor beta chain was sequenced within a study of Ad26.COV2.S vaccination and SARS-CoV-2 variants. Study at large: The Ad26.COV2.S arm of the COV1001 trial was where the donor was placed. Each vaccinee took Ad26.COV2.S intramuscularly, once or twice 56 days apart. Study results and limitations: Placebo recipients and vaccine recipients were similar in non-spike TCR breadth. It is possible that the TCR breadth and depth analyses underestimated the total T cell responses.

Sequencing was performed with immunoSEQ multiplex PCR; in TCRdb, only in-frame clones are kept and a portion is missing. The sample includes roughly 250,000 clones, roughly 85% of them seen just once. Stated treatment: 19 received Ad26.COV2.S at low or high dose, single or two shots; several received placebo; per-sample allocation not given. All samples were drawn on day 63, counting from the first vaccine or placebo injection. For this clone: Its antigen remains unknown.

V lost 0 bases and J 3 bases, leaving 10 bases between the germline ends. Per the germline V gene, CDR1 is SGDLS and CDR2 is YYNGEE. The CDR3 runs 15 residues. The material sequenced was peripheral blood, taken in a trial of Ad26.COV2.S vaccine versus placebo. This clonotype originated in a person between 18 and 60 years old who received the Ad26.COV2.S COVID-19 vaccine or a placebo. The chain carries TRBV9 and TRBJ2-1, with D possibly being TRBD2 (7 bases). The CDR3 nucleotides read TGTGCCAGCAGCGTAGAAGGGGGGGACTACAATGAGCAGTTCTTC. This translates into CASSVEGGDYNEQFF.